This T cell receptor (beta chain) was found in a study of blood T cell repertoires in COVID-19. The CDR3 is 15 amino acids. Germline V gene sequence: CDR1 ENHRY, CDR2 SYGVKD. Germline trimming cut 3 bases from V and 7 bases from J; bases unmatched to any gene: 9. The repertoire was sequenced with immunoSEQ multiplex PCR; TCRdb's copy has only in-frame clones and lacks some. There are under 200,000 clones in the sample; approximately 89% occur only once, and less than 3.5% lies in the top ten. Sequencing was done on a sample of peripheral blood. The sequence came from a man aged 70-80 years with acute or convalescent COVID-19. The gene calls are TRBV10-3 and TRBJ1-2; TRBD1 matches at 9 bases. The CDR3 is CAISEQGAQIGGYTF. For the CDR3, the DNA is TGTGCCATCAGTGAACAGGGGGCGCAAATCGGTGGCTACACCTTC.